A selection of T cell receptor beta chains follows, all from one sample in a study of vaccination and CD4 T cells after COVID-19. Each CDR3 protein is one row after TCRdb ran MiXCR on the PCR reads. The data hold some 14,000 distinct CDR3 sequences, with about 34% observed a single time. Their recognized antigens are unknown. Sequences were obtained from cultured CD4+ T cells from blood. The receptors derive from a human donor with COVID-19. Both conserved end residues are part of each CDR3. D genes are given only for firm matches. The size field is filled for only some rows; it gives once, few, many or a size class.

size	V	J	D	CDR3	DNA
-	TRBV19	TRBJ1-5	TRBD1	CASSAGTGLLPGQPQHF	TGTGCCAGTAGTGCCGGGACAGGGTTACTACCAGGTCAGCCCCAGCATTTT
few	TRBV24-1	TRBJ1-5	-	CATSDLKGGANQPQHF	TGTGCCACCAGTGATTTGAAGGGGGGGGCCAATCAGCCCCAGCATTTT
few	TRBV20-1	TRBJ2-4	TRBD2	CSARDRTSGAKNIQYF	TGCAGTGCTAGAGATCGGACTAGCGGAGCCAAAAACATTCAGTACTTC
-	TRBV20-1	TRBJ2-2	TRBD2	CSARLAGVGTGELFF	TGCAGTGCCAGACTAGCGGGGGTGGGGACCGGGGAGCTGTTTTTT
-	TRBV5-1	TRBJ2-1	TRBD2	CASSLDGLAGGYNEQFF	TGCGCCAGCAGCTTGGACGGACTAGCGGGGGGGTACAATGAGCAGTTCTTC
few	TRBV29-1	TRBJ1-1	TRBD1	CSVTGDMNTEAFF	TGCAGCGTTACAGGGGACATGAACACTGAAGCTTTCTTT
-	TRBV2	TRBJ2-3	-	CASSVRHMADTQYF	TGTGCCAGCAGTGTCAGGCATATGGCAGATACGCAGTATTTT
few	TRBV7-9	TRBJ1-2	TRBD1	CASSPGGEGGYTF	TGTGCCAGCAGCCCAGGGGGCGAAGGTGGCTACACCTTC
-	TRBV7-2	TRBJ1-1	-	CASSLEWRGLMNTEAFF	TGTGCCAGCAGCTTAGAGTGGAGGGGCCTCATGAACACTGAAGCTTTCTTT
-	TRBV5-1	TRBJ2-5	-	CASSPNEGSGRQYF	TGCGCCAGCAGCCCCAATGAAGGATCGGGGCGCCAGTACTTC
few	TRBV20-1	TRBJ2-4	TRBD1	CSARDQGGLAKNIQYF	TGCAGTGCAAGAGACCAAGGGGGCTTAGCCAAAAACATTCAGTACTTC
-	TRBV27	TRBJ2-7	-	CASSLAGVPYEQYF	TGTGCCAGCAGTTTAGCAGGGGTCCCCTACGAGCAGTACTTC
-	TRBV18	TRBJ2-3	-	CASSPEDTQYF	TGTGCCAGCTCACCAGAAGATACGCAGTATTTT
-	TRBV12-3/TRBV12-4	TRBJ1-2	-	CASSSRENYGYTF	TGTGCCAGCAGTTCCAGAGAGAACTATGGCTACACCTTC
-	TRBV11-3	TRBJ2-5	-	CASSLDWQQETQYF	TGTGCCAGCAGCTTAGATTGGCAACAAGAGACCCAGTACTTC
-	TRBV7-9	TRBJ2-1	-	CASSLEVAGEQFF	TGTGCCAGCAGCTTAGAAGTTGCGGGGGAGCAGTTCTTC
-	TRBV11-3	TRBJ2-2	-	CASSSSGGLTGELFF	TGTGCCAGCAGCTCTTCAGGGGGACTCACCGGGGAGCTGTTTTTT
once	TRBV14	TRBJ2-1	TRBD2	CASSTLAGGTSYNEQFF	TGTGCCAGCAGCACTCTAGCGGGGGGAACCTCCTACAATGAGCAGTTCTTC
few	TRBV20-1	TRBJ1-1	TRBD1	CSARAIQGGGSRRSTEAFF	TGCAGTGCTAGAGCCATCCAGGGAGGGGGCTCCCGACGGAGCACTGAAGCTTTCTTT
few	TRBV11-2	TRBJ2-2	-	CASSFGTGELFF	TGTGCCAGCAGCTTCGGTACCGGGGAGCTGTTTTTT
few	TRBV6-5	TRBJ2-1	-	CASSYKGSYNEQFF	TGTGCCAGCAGTTATAAGGGCTCCTACAATGAGCAGTTCTTC
-	TRBV6-2/TRBV6-3	TRBJ1-2	TRBD1	CSSSTPGTGVRYTF	TGTTCCAGCAGCACTCCCGGGACAGGGGTTCGCTACACCTTC
few	TRBV6-1	TRBJ1-2	-	CASTPLTGTLNYGYTF	TGTGCCAGCACTCCTCTGACCGGGACACTTAACTATGGCTACACCTTC
-	TRBV9	TRBJ1-2	TRBD1	CASSVKGTGGGYTF	TGTGCCAGCAGCGTAAAGGGGACAGGGGGTGGCTACACCTTC
-	TRBV6-1	TRBJ1-1	-	CASSDVGPTEAFF	TGTGCCAGCAGTGATGTCGGGCCCACTGAAGCTTTCTTT
few	TRBV6-1	TRBJ1-4	-	CASLSRYTGQDEKLFF	TGTGCCAGCCTATCCAGGTATACTGGGCAGGATGAAAAACTGTTTTTT
few	TRBV7-7	TRBJ2-5	-	CASSLVPRETQYF	TGTGCTAGCAGCTTAGTACCGAGGGAGACCCAGTACTTC
-	TRBV6-1	TRBJ2-7	-	CASTTKASSNEQYF	TGTGCCAGCACCACGAAGGCGTCATCCAACGAGCAGTACTTC
once	TRBV5-4	TRBJ2-7	TRBD2	CASSPWGLAGTYEQYF	TGTGCCAGCAGCCCATGGGGACTAGCGGGGACCTACGAGCAGTACTTC
-	TRBV6-1	TRBJ2-7	-	CASRMGDYEQYF	TGTGCCAGCAGGATGGGTGACTACGAGCAGTACTTC
-	TRBV5-4	TRBJ1-2	TRBD1	CASSRGQELYGYTF	TGTGCCAGCAGCAGGGGACAGGAGCTTTATGGCTACACCTTC
few	TRBV7-3	TRBJ2-2	TRBD1	CASSATGARNTGELFF	TGTGCCAGCAGCGCTACAGGGGCGAGGAACACCGGGGAGCTGTTTTTT
-	TRBV11-2	TRBJ1-6	TRBD1	CASSPLTGRVGNSPLHF	TGTGCCAGCAGCCCGCTGACAGGGAGAGTTGGTAATTCACCCCTCCACTTT
-	TRBV4-2	TRBJ1-6	-	CASSQAPRGSYNSPLHF	TGTGCCAGCAGCCAAGCTCCTCGAGGCTCCTATAATTCACCCCTCCACTTT
-	TRBV20-1	TRBJ2-5	-	CSATLVNGETQYF	TGCAGTGCTACACTAGTGAATGGCGAGACCCAGTACTTC
-	TRBV28	TRBJ1-6	-	CASSSPPGASPLHF	TGTGCCAGCAGTTCCCCGCCCGGGGCTTCACCCCTCCACTTT
-	TRBV20-1	TRBJ1-1	-	CSANPPLYTEAFF	TGCAGTGCTAACCCCCCTCTTTACACTGAAGCTTTCTTT
-	TRBV28	TRBJ2-7	-	CASSSPGRSYEQYF	TGTGCCAGCAGTTCTCCGGGCCGCTCCTACGAGCAGTACTTC
-	TRBV11-3	TRBJ1-1	-	CASSLSPVGTEAFF	TGTGCCAGCAGCCTTTCGCCGGTGGGCACTGAAGCTTTCTTT
-	TRBV27	TRBJ2-3	TRBD1	CASRRQGMTDTQYF	TGTGCCAGCAGGAGACAGGGGATGACAGATACGCAGTATTTT
-	TRBV28	TRBJ1-5	-	CASSEDSSRPQHF	TGTGCCAGCAGTGAGGACTCTTCTAGGCCCCAGCATTTT
few	TRBV27	TRBJ2-7	-	CASSFRTHYEQYF	TGTGCCAGCAGTTTTAGGACTCACTACGAGCAGTACTTC
few	TRBV11-2	TRBJ2-3	-	CASSRTGMGGTDTQYF	TGTGCCAGCAGCCGAACAGGGATGGGAGGCACAGATACGCAGTATTTT
few	TRBV10-1	TRBJ2-5	TRBD2	CASRTLASGRNYLQETQYF	TGCGCCAGCAGGACGCTGGCTAGCGGGCGGAACTATCTGCAAGAGACCCAGTACTTC
few	TRBV10-1	TRBJ2-7	TRBD1	CASSDTRQGSYEQYF	TGCGCCAGCAGTGATACCCGACAGGGATCCTACGAGCAGTACTTC
few	TRBV6-1	TRBJ1-5	-	CASTRGVQPQHF	TGTGCCAGCACACGTGGTGTGCAGCCCCAGCATTTT
-	TRBV28	TRBJ1-6	-	CASSTGSVSPLHF	TGTGCCAGCAGCACAGGGTCTGTTTCACCCCTCCACTTT
-	TRBV27	TRBJ2-7	-	CASSNKGGWLYEQYF	TGTGCCAGCAGTAACAAAGGGGGTTGGCTCTACGAGCAGTACTTC